This paragraph covers one T cell receptor (beta chain) sequence. TRB rearrangements spanning V, D and J were amplified using mixed TRB-A/B primers. TCRdb redid the calling of the multiplex PCR reads with MiXCR, one entry per CDR3 protein. The profile shows 3,500 to 4,500 distinct CDR3 sequences, about 25% of them singletons. This sample was taken from a study of T cell repertoires in aging, cancer and after chemotherapy. Peripheral blood genomic DNA, not sorted cells or RNA, was the template. The CDR3 contains 13 residues. V was trimmed by 2 bases and J by 6 bases, leaving 10 bases between them. Looked up from germline, CDR1 is MNHEY and CDR2 is SMNVEV (reference sequence).

The sequencing input was blood. V usage is TRBV27 and J usage is TRBJ1-2, with TRBD1 as a possible D gene (6 bases). The receptor was derived from a human donor with a solid tumor. The CDR3 here is CASSLRRGDGYTF. The DNA for the CDR3 is TGTGCCAGCAGTTTACGCAGGGGCGATGGCTACACCTTC.